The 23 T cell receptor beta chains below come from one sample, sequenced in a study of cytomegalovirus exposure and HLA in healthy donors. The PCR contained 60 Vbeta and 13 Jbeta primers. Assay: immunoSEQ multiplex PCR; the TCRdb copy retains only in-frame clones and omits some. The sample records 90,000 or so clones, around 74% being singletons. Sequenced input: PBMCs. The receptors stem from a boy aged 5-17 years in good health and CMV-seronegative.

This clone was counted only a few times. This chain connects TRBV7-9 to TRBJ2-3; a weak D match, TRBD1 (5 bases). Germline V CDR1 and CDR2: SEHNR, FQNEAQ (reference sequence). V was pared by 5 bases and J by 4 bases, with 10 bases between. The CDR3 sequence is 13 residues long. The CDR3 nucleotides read TGTGCCAGCAGCCCGCAGGGTGCAGATACGCAGTATTTT. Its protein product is CASSPQGADTQYF. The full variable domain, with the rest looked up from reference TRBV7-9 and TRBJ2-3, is DTGVSQNPRHKITKRGQNVTFRCDPISEHNRLYWYRQTLGQGPEFLTYFQNEAQLEKSRLLSDRFSAERPKGSFSTLEIQRTEQGDSAMYLCASSPQGADTQYFGPGTRLTVL.

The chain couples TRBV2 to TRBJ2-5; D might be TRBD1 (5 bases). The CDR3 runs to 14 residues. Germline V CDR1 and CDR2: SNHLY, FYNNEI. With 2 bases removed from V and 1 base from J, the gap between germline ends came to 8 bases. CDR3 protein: CASSERTLQETQYF. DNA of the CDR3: TGTGCCAGCAGTGAAAGGACACTCCAAGAGACCCAGTACTTC.

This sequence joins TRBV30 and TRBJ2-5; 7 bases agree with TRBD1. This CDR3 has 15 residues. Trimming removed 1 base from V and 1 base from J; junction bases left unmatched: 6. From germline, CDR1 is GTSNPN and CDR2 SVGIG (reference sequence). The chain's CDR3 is CAWSATGLLQETQYF. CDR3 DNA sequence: TGTGCCTGGAGTGCGACAGGGCTCCTCCAAGAGACCCAGTACTTC.

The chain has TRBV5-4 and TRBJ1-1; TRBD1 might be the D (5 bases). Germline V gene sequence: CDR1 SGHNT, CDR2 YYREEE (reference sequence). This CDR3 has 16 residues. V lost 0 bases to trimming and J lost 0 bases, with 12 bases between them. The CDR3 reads CASSLGREGLNTEAFF. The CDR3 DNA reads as TGTGCCAGCAGCTTGGGGAGGGAGGGGCTGAACACTGAAGCTTTCTTT.

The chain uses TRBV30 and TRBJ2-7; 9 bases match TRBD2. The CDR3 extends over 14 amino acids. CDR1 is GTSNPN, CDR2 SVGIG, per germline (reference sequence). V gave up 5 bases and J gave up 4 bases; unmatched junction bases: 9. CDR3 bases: TGTGCCTGGGGAGAAGCGGGGGGCCCTTACGAGCAGTACTTC. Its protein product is CAWGEAGGPYEQYF.

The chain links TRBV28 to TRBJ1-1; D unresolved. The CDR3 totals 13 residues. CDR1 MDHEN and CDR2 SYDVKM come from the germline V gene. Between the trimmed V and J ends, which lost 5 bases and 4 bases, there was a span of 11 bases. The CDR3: CASSPTQSTEAFF. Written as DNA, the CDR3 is TGTGCCAGCAGTCCTACACAGAGCACTGAAGCTTTCTTT.

Written as DNA, the CDR3 is TGTGCCATCAGTGCGGGGGCTGGGGCCAACGTCCTGACTTTC. The encoded protein is CAISAGAGANVLTF. The V gene is TRBV10-3, the J gene TRBJ2-6; weak D call: TRBD2 (6 bases). Trimming removed 4 bases from V and 2 bases from J, with 6 bases in between. The CDR3 covers 14 residues. The germline gives CDR1 ENHRY, CDR2 SYGVKD.

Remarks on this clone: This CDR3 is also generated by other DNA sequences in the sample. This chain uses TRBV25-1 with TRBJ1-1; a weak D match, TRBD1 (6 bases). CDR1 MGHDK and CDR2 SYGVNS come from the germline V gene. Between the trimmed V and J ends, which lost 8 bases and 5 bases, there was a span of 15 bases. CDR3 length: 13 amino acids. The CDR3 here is CASSRGGGTEAFF. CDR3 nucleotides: TGTGCCAGCTCTAGGGGAGGGGGGACTGAAGCTTTCTTT.

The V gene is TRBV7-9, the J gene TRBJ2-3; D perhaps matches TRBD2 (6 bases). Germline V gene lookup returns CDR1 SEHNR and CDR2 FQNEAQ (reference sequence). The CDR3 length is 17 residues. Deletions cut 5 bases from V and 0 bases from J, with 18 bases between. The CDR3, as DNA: TGTGCCAGCAGCCCCCTGGGGTTAGCGGCGAGCACAGATACGCAGTATTTT. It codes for CASSPLGLAASTDTQYF.

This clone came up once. CDR3 region: CATSSGRRKDQPQHF. For the CDR3, the DNA is TGTGCCACCAGCAGCGGGAGGCGGAAGGATCAGCCCCAGCATTTT. The rearrangement joins TRBV15 to TRBJ1-5, with D uncertain. Germline-derived CDR1 and CDR2 are LNHNV and YYDKDF (reference sequence). This CDR3 is 15 amino acids long. Trimming pared 3 bases from V and 5 bases from J, leaving 14 bases between.

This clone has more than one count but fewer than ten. The CDR3 region is CSVDWGQTNTGELFF. The CDR3 region has the DNA TGCAGCGTTGATTGGGGACAGACGAACACCGGGGAGCTGTTTTTT. The V gene is TRBV29-1, the J gene TRBJ2-2; the match to TRBD1 covers 7 bases. V shed 3 bases and J 0 bases; nucleotides not matched to a gene: 4. Germline V gene sequence: CDR1 SQVTM, CDR2 ANQGSEA. The CDR3 is made up of 15 amino acids.

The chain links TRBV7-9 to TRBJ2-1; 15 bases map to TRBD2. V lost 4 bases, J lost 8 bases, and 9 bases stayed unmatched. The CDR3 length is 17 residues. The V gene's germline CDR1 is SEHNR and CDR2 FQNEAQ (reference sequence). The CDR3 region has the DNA TGTGCCAGCAGCTCCCGTTACGGACTAGCGGGAGGGGATGAGCAGTTCTTC. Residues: CASSSRYGLAGGDEQFF.

The CDR3 sequence is CASSLGQGVVDTEAFF. CDR3 bases: TGTGCCAGCAGCTTAGGGCAGGGGGTGGTTGACACTGAAGCTTTCTTT. The gene calls are TRBV7-9 and TRBJ1-1, with 7 bases that match TRBD1. The CDR3 extends over 16 amino acids. Germline CDR1 is SEHNR and CDR2 is FQNEAQ (reference sequence). V gave up 1 base and J gave up 3 bases; unmatched junction bases: 8. Full variable domain (outside the CDR3, taken from reference TRBV7-9 and TRBJ1-1): DTGVSQNPRHKITKRGQNVTFRCDPISEHNRLYWYRQTLGQGPEFLTYFQNEAQLEKSRLLSDRFSAERPKGSFSTLEIQRTEQGDSAMYLCASSLGQGVVDTEAFFGQGTRLTVV.

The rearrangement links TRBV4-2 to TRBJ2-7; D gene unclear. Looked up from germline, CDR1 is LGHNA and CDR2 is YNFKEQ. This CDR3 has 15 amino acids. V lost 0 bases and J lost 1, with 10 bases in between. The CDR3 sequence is CASSQEGNPSYEQYF. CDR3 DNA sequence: TGTGCCAGCAGCCAAGAGGGCAACCCATCCTACGAGCAGTACTTC.

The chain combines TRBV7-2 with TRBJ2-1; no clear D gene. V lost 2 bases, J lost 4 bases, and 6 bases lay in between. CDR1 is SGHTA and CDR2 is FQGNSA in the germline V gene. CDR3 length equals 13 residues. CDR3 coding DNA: TGTGCCAGCAGCTTATTCATTTACAATGAGCAGTTCTTC. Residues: CASSLFIYNEQFF.

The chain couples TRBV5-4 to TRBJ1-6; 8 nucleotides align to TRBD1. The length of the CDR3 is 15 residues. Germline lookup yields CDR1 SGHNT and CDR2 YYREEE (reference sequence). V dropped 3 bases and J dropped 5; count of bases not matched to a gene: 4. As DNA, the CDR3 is TGTGCCAGCAGCTCTCGGACAGGGAATAATTCACCCCTCCACTTT. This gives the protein CASSSRTGNNSPLHF.

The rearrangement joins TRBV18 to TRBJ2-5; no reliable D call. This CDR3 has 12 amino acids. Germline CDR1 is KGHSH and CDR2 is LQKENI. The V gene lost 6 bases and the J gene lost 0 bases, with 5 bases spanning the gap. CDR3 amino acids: CASSLYQETQYF. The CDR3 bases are TGTGCCAGCTCCCTTTACCAAGAGACCCAGTACTTC. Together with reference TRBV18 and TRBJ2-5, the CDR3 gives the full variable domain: NAGVMQNPRHLVRRRGQEARLRCSPMKGHSHVYWYRQLPEEGLKFMVYLQKENIIDESGMPKERFSAEFPKEGPSILRIQQVVRGDSAAYFCASSLYQETQYFGPGTRLLVL.

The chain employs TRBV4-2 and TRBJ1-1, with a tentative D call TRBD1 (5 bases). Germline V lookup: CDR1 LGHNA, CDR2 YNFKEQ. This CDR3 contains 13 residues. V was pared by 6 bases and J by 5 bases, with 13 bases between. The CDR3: CASRGPGGTEAFF. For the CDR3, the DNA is TGTGCCAGCAGGGGTCCGGGGGGGACTGAAGCTTTCTTT.

CDR3 DNA: TGTGCCAGCAGCCAGGAGCGGGAACGGCCTGAAGCTTTCTTT. Amino acids: CASSQERERPEAFF. The genes are TRBV4-2 and TRBJ1-1; D remains unclear. The V end was cut by 3 bases, the J end by 6 bases, with 14 bases between. The CDR3 is 14 residues long. Germline V lookup: CDR1 LGHNA, CDR2 YNFKEQ.

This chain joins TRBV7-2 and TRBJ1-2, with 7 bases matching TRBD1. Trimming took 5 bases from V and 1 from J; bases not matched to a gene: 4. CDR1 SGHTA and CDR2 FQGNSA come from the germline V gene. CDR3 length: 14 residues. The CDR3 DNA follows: TGTGCCAGCAGCCAGACAGGGAGTAACTATGGCTACACCTTC. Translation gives CASSQTGSNYGYTF.

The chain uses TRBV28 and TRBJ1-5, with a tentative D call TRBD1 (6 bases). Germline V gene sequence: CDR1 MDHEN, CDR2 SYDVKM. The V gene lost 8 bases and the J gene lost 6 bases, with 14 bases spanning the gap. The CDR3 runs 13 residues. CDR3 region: CASHEQGIQPQHF. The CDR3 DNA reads TGTGCCAGCCATGAACAGGGAATTCAGCCCCAGCATTTT.

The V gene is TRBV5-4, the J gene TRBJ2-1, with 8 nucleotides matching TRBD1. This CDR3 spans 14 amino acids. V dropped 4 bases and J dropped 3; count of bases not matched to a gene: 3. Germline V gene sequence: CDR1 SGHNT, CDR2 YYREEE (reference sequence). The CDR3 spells CASSPDRVYNEQFF. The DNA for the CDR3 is TGTGCCAGCAGCCCGGACAGGGTCTACAATGAGCAGTTCTTC.

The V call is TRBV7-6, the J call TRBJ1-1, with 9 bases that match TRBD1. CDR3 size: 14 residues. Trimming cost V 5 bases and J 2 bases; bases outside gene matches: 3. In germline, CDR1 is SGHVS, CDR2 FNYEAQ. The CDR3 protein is CASSTGQGNTEAFF. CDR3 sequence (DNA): TGTGCCAGCAGCACGGGACAGGGAAACACTGAAGCTTTCTTT. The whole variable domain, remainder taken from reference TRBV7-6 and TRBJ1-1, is GAGVSQSPRYKVTKRGQDVALRCDPISGHVSLYWYRQALGQGPEFLTYFNYEAQQDKSGLPNDRFSAERPEGSISTLTIQRTEQRDSAMYRCASSTGQGNTEAFFGQGTRLTVV.